The clone carrying this T cell receptor (beta chain) has a single count. As yet, its antigen is unknown. CDR1 and CDR2 from the germline V gene are MDHEN and SYDVKM. Trimming removed 1 base from V and 6 bases from J, with 10 bases in between. This CDR3 region has 14 residues. This sample is drawn from a study of cytomegalovirus exposure and HLA in healthy donors. Study-wide points: The classifier, whose performance was assessed in both the original and validation cohorts, reportedly diagnosed cytomegalovirus status with high specificity and sensitivity.

The PCR was carried out with 60 Vbeta primers and 13 Jbeta primers. Here immunoSEQ multiplex PCR was the method, and the copy in TCRdb shows in-frame clones only, minus some. This table holds around 190,000 clones, around three quarters found once. The chain joins TRBV28 to TRBJ1-5, with a weak D call TRBD1 (5 bases). Sequences were obtained from PBMCs. The sequence was collected from a woman in her forties in good health and CMV-seronegative. The CDR3 DNA follows: TGTGCCAGCAGTTTATTCGGGGGTCGTCAGCCCCAGCATTTT. This translates into CASSLFGGRQPQHF.